The clone carrying this T cell receptor beta chain was counted many times. Template material for TCR beta VDJ and CDR3 profiling consisted of genomic DNA. MiXCR, applied by TCRdb to the reads, yields one record per CDR3 protein. The sample includes more than 150,000 distinct CDR3 sequences, 48% of them seen just once. The entry originates in a study of CD8+CD57+ T cells in acquired aplastic anemia. The CDR3 sequence is 12 residues long. The germline V gene encodes CDR1 SGHNT and CDR2 YYREEE (reference sequence). V was cut by 5 bases and J by 8 bases, with 11 bases left in between. Only patients with CD8+CD57+ cell expansion on flow cytometry were chosen for sequencing. Patients had undergone no therapy by the time their blood was sampled.

This receptor was taken from a human donor with aplastic anemia. The J gene is TRBJ2-1, the V gene TRBV5-4, with D possibly matching TRBD2 (5 bases). Sample: sorted CD4+, CD8+, or CD8+CD57+ T cells (not recorded which) from PBMCs. For the CDR3, the DNA is TGTGCCAGCAGAAGGATCGGGGATGAGCAGTTCTTC. It is translated as CASRRIGDEQFF. The full variable domain, its missing parts supplied by reference TRBV5-4 and TRBJ2-1, is ETGVTQSPTHLIKTRGQQVTLRCSSQSGHNTVSWYQQALGQGPQFIFQYYREEENGRGNFPPRFSGLQFPNYSSELNVNALELDDSALYLCASRRIGDEQFFGPGTRLTVL.